The 3 T cell receptor beta chains reported below all come from one sample, sequenced in a study of T cells in localized non-small cell lung cancer. Assay used: immunoSEQ multiplex PCR; TCRdb lists only in-frame clones, some missing. The sample shows about 61,000 clones, 80% to 90% of them seen only once. This material consisted of peripheral blood, taken before any cancer treatment. The origin of the receptors is a man aged 35-69 years with stage I squamous cell lung carcinoma.

The chain links TRBV19 to TRBJ2-7; 7 bases are shared with TRBD2. V shed 6 bases and J 5 bases; nucleotides not matched to a gene: 13. Germline V CDR1 and CDR2: LNHDA, SQIVND (reference sequence). This CDR3 has 15 amino acids. The CDR3 spells CASSNSGAVGDEQYF. In nucleotides, the CDR3 is TGTGCCAGTAGCAACAGCGGGGCGGTCGGTGACGAGCAGTACTTC.

The J gene is TRBJ1-5, the V gene TRBV15; weak D call: TRBD1 (5 bases). Germline V gene lookup returns CDR1 LNHNV and CDR2 YYDKDF (reference sequence). Trimming shortened V by 0 bases and J by 9 bases, and 15 bases separated the two germline ends. This CDR3 comprises 15 residues. The CDR3 DNA is TGTGCCACCAGCAGAGATCTGGCAGGGCCAAGGCCCCAGCATTTT. Its translation: CATSRDLAGPRPQHF.

V gene TRBV7-8 combines with J gene TRBJ2-7; no firm D call. Trimming shortened V by 0 bases and J by 5 bases, and 17 bases separated the two germline ends. The CDR3 loop spans 16 amino acids. CDR1 is SGHVS and CDR2 is FQNEAQ in the germline V gene. CDR3 in DNA: TGTGCCAGCAGCTTAGCCAGCCACCATGCATCCCACGAGCAGTACTTC. It translates to CASSLASHHASHEQYF.